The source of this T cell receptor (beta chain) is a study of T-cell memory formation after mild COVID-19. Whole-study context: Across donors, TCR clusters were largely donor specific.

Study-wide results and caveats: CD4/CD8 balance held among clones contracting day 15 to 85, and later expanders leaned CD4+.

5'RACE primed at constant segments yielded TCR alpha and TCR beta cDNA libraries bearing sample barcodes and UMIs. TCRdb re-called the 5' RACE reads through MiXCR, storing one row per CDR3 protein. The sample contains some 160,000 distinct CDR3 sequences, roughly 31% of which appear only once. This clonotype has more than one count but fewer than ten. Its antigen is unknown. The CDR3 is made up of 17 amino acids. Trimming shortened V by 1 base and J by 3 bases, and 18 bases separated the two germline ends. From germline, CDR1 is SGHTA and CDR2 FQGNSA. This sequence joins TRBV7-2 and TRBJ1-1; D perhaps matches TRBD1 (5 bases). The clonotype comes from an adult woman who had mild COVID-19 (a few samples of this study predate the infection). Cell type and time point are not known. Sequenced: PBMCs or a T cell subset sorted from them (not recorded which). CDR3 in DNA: TGTGCCAGCAGCTTAGATGTCTGGGGCGCGGAGTACACTGAAGCTTTCTTT. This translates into CASSLDVWGAEYTEAFF.